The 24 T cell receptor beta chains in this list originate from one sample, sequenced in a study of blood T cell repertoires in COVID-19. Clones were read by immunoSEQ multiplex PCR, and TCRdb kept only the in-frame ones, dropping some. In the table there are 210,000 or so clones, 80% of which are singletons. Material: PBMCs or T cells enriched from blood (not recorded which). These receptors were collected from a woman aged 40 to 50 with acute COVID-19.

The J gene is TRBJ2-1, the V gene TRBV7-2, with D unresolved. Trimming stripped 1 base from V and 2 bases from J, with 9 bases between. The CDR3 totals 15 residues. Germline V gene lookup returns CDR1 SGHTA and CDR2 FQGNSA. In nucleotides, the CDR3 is TGTGCCAGCAGCTTAGGAGGCGGTCCCTACAATGAGCAGTTCTTC. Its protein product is CASSLGGGPYNEQFF. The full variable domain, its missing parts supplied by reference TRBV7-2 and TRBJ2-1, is GAGVSQSPSNKVTEKGKDVELRCDPISGHTALYWYRQSLGQGLEFLIYFQGNSAPDKSGLPSDRFSAERTGGSVSTLTIQRTQQEDSAVYLCASSLGGGPYNEQFFGPGTRLTVL.

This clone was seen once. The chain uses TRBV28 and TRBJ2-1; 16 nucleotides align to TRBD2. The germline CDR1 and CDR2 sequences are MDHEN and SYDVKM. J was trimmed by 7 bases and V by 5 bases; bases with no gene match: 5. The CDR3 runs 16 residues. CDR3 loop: CASSPGLAGGINEQFF. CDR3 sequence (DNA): TGTGCCAGCAGTCCGGGACTAGCGGGAGGGATTAATGAGCAGTTCTTC.

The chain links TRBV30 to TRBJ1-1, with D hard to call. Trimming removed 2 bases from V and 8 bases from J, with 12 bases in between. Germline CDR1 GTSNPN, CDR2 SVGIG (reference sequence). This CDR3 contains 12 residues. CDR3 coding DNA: TGTGCCTGGAGTTCCGGTAACGGGGAAGCTTTCTTT. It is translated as CAWSSGNGEAFF.

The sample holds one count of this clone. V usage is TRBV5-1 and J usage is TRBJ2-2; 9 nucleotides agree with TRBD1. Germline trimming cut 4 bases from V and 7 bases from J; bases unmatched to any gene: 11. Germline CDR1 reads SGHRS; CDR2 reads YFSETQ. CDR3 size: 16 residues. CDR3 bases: TGCGCCAGCAGCGTGGCGGGGACAGGGTCTATCGGGGAGCTGTTTTTT. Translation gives CASSVAGTGSIGELFF.

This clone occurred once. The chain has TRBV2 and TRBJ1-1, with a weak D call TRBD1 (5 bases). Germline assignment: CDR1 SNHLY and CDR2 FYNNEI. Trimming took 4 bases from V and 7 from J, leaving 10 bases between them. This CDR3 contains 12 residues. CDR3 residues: CASSAGFGEAFF. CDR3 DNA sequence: TGTGCCAGCAGTGCAGGGTTCGGTGAAGCTTTCTTT.

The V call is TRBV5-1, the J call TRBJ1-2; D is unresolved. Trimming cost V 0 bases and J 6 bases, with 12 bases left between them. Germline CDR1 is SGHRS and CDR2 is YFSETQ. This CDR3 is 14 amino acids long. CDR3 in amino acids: CASSLARVENGYTF. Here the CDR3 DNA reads TGCGCCAGCAGCTTGGCCCGGGTTGAGAATGGCTACACCTTC.

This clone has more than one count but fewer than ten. The CDR3: CASSLGWAGADYGYTF. DNA for the CDR3: TGTGCCAGCAGCTTGGGTTGGGCAGGGGCCGACTATGGCTACACCTTC. V usage is TRBV5-4 and J usage is TRBJ1-2; possibly TRBD1 for D (6 bases). This CDR3 has 16 amino acids. Germline V gene lookup returns CDR1 SGHNT and CDR2 YYREEE (reference sequence). The V gene lost 0 bases and the J gene lost 3 bases, with 15 bases spanning the gap. Full variable domain (rest looked up from reference TRBV5-4 and TRBJ1-2): ETGVTQSPTHLIKTRGQQVTLRCSSQSGHNTVSWYQQALGQGPQFIFQYYREEENGRGNFPPRFSGLQFPNYSSELNVNALELDDSALYLCASSLGWAGADYGYTFGSGTRLTVV.

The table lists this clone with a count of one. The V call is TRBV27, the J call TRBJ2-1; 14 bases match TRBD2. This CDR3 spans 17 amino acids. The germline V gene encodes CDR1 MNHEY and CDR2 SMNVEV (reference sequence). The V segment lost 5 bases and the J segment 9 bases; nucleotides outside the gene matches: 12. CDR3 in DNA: TGTGCCAGCAGTCCGAGCCCGGGACTAGCGGGAGTACGTGAGCAGTTCTTC. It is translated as CASSPSPGLAGVREQFF.

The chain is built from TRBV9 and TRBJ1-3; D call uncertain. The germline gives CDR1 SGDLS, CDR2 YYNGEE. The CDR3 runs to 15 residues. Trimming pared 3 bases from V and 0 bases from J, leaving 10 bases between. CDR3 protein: CASSGLSSSGNTIYF. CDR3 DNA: TGTGCCAGCAGCGGACTCTCAAGCTCTGGAAACACCATATATTTT.

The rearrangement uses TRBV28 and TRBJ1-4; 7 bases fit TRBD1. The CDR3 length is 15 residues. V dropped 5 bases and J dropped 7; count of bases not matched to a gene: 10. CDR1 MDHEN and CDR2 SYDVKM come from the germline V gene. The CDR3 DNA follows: TGTGCCAGCAGTCAGACAGGGTGGCTGGGTGAAAAACTGTTTTTT. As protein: CASSQTGWLGEKLFF.

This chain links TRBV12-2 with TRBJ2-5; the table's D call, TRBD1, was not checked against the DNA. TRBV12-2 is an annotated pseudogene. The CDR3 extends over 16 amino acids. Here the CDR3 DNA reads TGTGCAAGTCGCTACCTCCGGGACAGGGGGCTTGGGACCCAGTACTTC. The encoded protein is CASRYLRDRGLGTQYF.

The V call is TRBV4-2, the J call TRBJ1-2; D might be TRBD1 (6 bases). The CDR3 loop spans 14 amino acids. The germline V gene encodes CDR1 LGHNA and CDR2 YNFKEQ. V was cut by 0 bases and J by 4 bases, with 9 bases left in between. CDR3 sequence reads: CASSQEDSFYGYTF. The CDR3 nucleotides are TGTGCCAGCAGCCAAGAGGACAGTTTCTATGGCTACACCTTC.

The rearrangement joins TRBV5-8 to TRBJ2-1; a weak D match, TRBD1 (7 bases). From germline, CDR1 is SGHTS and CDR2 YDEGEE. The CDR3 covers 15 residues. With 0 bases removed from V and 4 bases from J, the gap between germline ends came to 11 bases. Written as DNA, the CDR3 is TGTGCCAGCAGCTTGGAACAGGGGACTTACAATGAGCAGTTCTTC. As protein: CASSLEQGTYNEQFF.

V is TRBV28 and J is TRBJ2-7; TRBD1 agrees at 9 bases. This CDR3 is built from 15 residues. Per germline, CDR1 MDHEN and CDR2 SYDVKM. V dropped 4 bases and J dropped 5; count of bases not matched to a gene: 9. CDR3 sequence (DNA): TGTGCCAGCAGTTCCTTCCTGGGGACAGGGAACGAGCAGTACTTC. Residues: CASSSFLGTGNEQYF.

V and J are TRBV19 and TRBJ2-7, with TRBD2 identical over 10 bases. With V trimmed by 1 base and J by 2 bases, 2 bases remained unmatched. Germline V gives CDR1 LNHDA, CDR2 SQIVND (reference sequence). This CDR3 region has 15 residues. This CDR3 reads CASSIVSGRAYEQYF. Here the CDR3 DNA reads TGTGCCAGTAGTATAGTAAGCGGGAGGGCCTACGAGCAGTACTTC.

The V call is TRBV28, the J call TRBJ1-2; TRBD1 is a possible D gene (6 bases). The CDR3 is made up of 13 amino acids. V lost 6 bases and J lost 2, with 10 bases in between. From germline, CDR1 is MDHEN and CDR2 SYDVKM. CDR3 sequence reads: CASSNRANYGYTF. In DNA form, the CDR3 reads TGTGCCAGCAGCAACAGGGCCAACTATGGCTACACCTTC.

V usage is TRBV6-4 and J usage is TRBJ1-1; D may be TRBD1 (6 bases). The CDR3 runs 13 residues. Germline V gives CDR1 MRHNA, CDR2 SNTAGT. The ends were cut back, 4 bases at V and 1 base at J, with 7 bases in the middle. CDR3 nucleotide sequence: TGTGCCAGCAGTGCGACAGGGAACACTGAAGCTTTCTTT. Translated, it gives CASSATGNTEAFF.

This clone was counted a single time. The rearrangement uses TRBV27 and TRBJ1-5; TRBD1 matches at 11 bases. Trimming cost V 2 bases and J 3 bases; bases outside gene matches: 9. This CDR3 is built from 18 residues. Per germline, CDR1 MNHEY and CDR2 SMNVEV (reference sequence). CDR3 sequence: CASSLRIGTGGNNQPQHF. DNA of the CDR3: TGTGCCAGCAGTTTAAGAATTGGGACAGGGGGGAACAATCAGCCCCAGCATTTT.

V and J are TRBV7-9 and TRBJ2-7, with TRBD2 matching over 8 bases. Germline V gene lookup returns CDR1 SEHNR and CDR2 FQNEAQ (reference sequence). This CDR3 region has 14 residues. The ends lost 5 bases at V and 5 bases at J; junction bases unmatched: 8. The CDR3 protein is CASSRTSQVHEQYF. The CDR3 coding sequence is TGTGCCAGCAGCCGGACTAGCCAGGTCCACGAGCAGTACTTC.

The CDR3 nucleotides are TGTGCCAGCAGCTCCAACCGGGACTTTTCCAATGAGCAGTTCTTC. As protein: CASSSNRDFSNEQFF. The chain couples TRBV7-2 to TRBJ2-1, with a weak D call TRBD2 (6 bases). Germline lookup yields CDR1 SGHTA and CDR2 FQGNSA. Trimming took 4 bases from V and 6 from J, leaving 16 bases between them. The CDR3 extends over 15 amino acids.

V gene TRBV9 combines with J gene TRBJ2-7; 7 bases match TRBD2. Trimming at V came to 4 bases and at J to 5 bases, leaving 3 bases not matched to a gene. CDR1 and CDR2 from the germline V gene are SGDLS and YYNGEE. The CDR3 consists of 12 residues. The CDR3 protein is CASSHRGDEQYF. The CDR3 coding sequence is TGTGCCAGCAGCCACCGGGGGGACGAGCAGTACTTC.

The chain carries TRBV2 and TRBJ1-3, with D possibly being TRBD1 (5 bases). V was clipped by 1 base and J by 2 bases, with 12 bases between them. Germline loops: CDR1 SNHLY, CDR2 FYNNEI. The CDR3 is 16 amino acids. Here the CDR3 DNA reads TGTGCCAGCAGTGAAGGTTGGGGGGGAGCTGGAAACACCATATATTTT. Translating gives CASSEGWGGAGNTIYF.

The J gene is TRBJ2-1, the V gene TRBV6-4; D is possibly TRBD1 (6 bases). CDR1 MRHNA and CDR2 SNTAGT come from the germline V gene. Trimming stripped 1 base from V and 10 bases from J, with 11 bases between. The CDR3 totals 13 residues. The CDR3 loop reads CASSDFAGTEQFF. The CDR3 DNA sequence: TGTGCCAGCAGTGACTTCGCAGGGACAGAGCAGTTCTTC.

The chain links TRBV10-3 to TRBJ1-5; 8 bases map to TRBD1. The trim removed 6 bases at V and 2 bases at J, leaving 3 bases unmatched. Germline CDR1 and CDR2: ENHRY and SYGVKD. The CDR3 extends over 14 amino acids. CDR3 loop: CAISPDRGNQPQHF. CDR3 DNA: TGTGCCATCAGCCCGGACAGGGGCAATCAGCCCCAGCATTTT.